Described below is a single TCR beta chain sequence and its context. Its cognate antigen is unknown. A junction boundary mismatches the germline segment, possibly from a read error. CD8 cells regarded as naive lacked CD45RO, were positively chosen for CCR7, and omitted terminally differentiated effector memory CD45RA+ cells. Donors included only healthy HIV-negative adults lacking recent acute infections or vaccinations. Caucasian adults living in Nashville, Tennessee, provided all samples. This sample was included in a study of shared clonotypes between healthy human individuals. Study observations and caveats: A small donor pool kept down the genetic and exposure-history diversity that was represented. The generation probabilities recorded for non-shared clonotypes fell below those of clonotypes shared by all four donors.

Germline loops: CDR1 MNHEY, CDR2 SVGAGI. This CDR3 is 13 amino acids long. Profiling relied on immunoSEQ multiplex PCR, and the TCRdb table lists in-frame clones only, not all of them. Here the sample spans about 600,000 clones, 98% being singletons. The clonotype was recovered from a man younger than 45 in good health. Sequenced: naive CD8+ T cells sorted from blood. The chain recombines TRBV6-5 with TRBJ1-2; unclear D gene. CDR3 sequence: CASSYSAQVALLF. Written as DNA, the CDR3 is TGTGCCAGCAGTTACTCGGCGCAGGTCGCCCTCCTCTTC.